One sample yielded the 31 T cell receptor beta chains listed below, sequenced in a study of early T cells in non-severe SARS-CoV-2 infection (dated by TCRdb to the early 2020s). The library was generated by 5' RACE. Reads for this sample came from a NextSeq 500. The public reads were quality trimmed at Q25 with fastp and then assembled into clones with MiXCR by TCRdb, keeping productive beta chains. Entries are consolidated by CDR3 protein sequence, retaining the most common genes and DNA. Within this sample are about 67,000 distinct CDR3 sequences, with around a tenth of them counted one time only. Of the sample, approximately 4.2% is held by the ten largest clones. Sequenced input: whole blood. These TCRs come from an adult who was a healthcare worker with PCR-confirmed SARS-CoV-2 infection or an uninfected control (not recorded which).

Notes on this clonotype: A read error is possible here, since a much larger clone lies one base away. The chain carries TRBV19 and TRBJ1-2; tentative D call: TRBD1 (6 bases). Trimming took 7 bases from V and 1 from J, leaving 13 bases between them. There are 14 residues in the CDR3. Germline lookup yields CDR1 LNHDA and CDR2 SQIVND (reference sequence). The CDR3 DNA follows: TGTGCCAGTACGTGGACAGCTATTAACTATGGCTACACCTTC. This translates into CASTWTAINYGYTF.

Only a few counts were recorded for this clonotype. The V and J genes are TRBV11-2 and TRBJ2-1; 12 nucleotides line up with TRBD1. The trim removed 4 bases at V and 12 bases at J, leaving 16 bases unmatched. The CDR3 extends over 17 amino acids. Germline loops: CDR1 SGHAT, CDR2 FQNNGV. This chain's CDR3 is CASSSRTGTGGPRLQFF. For the CDR3, the DNA is TGTGCCAGCAGCTCCCGCACCGGGACAGGGGGCCCCAGACTGCAGTTCTTC.

This clonotype has a count of ten or more. The genes are TRBV6-4 and TRBJ2-2; tentatively, D is TRBD2 (6 bases). V was pared by 3 bases and J by 1 base, with 9 bases between. CDR1 and CDR2 (germline): MRHNA, SNTAGT. The CDR3 has 15 amino acids. The CDR3 DNA follows: TGTGCCAGCAGTGAATTAGCGGAGAACACCGGGGAGCTGTTTTTT. Its protein product is CASSELAENTGELFF.

Ten or more counts support this clonotype. The rearrangement links TRBV20-1 to TRBJ2-1, with 7 nucleotides matching TRBD2. This CDR3 has 15 amino acids. V gave up 0 bases and J gave up 2 bases; unmatched junction bases: 4. Germline-derived CDR1 and CDR2 are DFQATT and SNEGSKA (reference sequence). The CDR3 nucleotides read TGCAGTGCTAGAGACACTAGCGTAGCCTACAATGAGCAGTTCTTC. Its protein is CSARDTSVAYNEQFF.

This clonotype was seen ten or more times. The chain has TRBV12-3 or TRBV12-4 and TRBJ2-5, with D hard to call. The V and J ends lost 3 bases and 0 bases respectively, with 5 bases between them. This CDR3 spans 13 amino acids. CDR3 DNA: TGTGCCAGCAGTTTGGGCTACCAAGAGACCCAGTACTTC. Protein: CASSLGYQETQYF.

The sample holds a few counts of this clonotype. The J gene is TRBJ1-2, the V gene TRBV12-3 or TRBV12-4; a possible D gene is TRBD1 (6 bases). This CDR3 comprises 12 residues. Trimming shortened V by 5 bases and J by 8 bases, and 12 bases separated the two germline ends. The CDR3, as DNA: TGTGCCAGCAGTACAGGGTCTTGGGGCTACACCTTC. It yields the protein CASSTGSWGYTF.

The chain joins TRBV25-1 to TRBJ1-2; no definite D call. Trimming cost V 1 base and J 9 bases, with 9 bases left between them. Germline values: CDR1 MGHDK, CDR2 SYGVNS. There are 12 residues in the CDR3. The CDR3 here is CASSELMGSYTF. The CDR3 coding sequence is TGTGCCAGCAGTGAATTGATGGGCAGCTACACCTTC.

The rearrangement links TRBV4-2 to TRBJ2-1; the D gene is possibly TRBD2 (6 bases). The CDR3 contains 16 residues. Looked up from germline, CDR1 is LGHNA and CDR2 is YNFKEQ. Trimming shortened V by 1 base and J by 6 bases, and 16 bases separated the two germline ends. DNA for the CDR3: TGTGCCAGCAGCCAAGTGGCACTAGCAAAAGGCAATGAGCAGTTCTTC. Translation gives CASSQVALAKGNEQFF.

This rearrangement joins TRBV3-1 to TRBJ2-1; 8 bases are a match to TRBD1. CDR1 is LGHDT, CDR2 YNNKEL, per germline (reference sequence). Trimming cost V 3 bases and J 7 bases; bases outside gene matches: 8. This CDR3 is 15 amino acids long. The CDR3 loop reads CASSQGTDRVNEQFF. As DNA, the CDR3 is TGTGCCAGCAGCCAGGGGACGGACAGGGTAAATGAGCAGTTCTTC.

This clonotype was counted at least ten times. The rearrangement links TRBV29-1 to TRBJ2-3, with TRBD1 matching over 8 bases. Trimming cost V 7 bases and J 8 bases; bases outside gene matches: 17. CDR3 length: 15 residues. The V gene's germline CDR1 is SQVTM and CDR2 ANQGSEA. The CDR3 loop reads CSGGDRTQMPGTQYF. DNA of the CDR3: TGCAGCGGCGGGGACAGGACGCAAATGCCCGGTACGCAGTATTTT.

This clonotype was observed at least ten times. The chain combines TRBV20-1 with TRBJ1-1; maybe TRBD1 (5 bases). Germline CDR1 DFQATT, CDR2 SNEGSKA (reference sequence). The CDR3 contains 15 residues. Trimming took off 6 bases at V and 1 base at J, with 18 bases between the two ends. CDR3 in amino acids: CSATERGSGNTEAFF. The CDR3 region has the DNA TGCAGTGCCACGGAGAGGGGATCTGGGAACACTGAAGCTTTCTTT.

This clonotype was recorded many times. The V and J genes are TRBV6-2 or TRBV6-3 and TRBJ2-7; D perhaps matches TRBD1 (6 bases). The CDR3 spans 15 residues. CDR1 is MNHEY, CDR2 SVGEGT, per germline. V was shortened by 0 bases and J by 5 bases, with 14 bases between the two germline ends. This CDR3 is CASSYSLTGPNEQYF. DNA for the CDR3: TGTGCCAGCAGTTACTCCTTGACAGGCCCCAACGAGCAGTACTTC.

This chain joins TRBV11-2 and TRBJ2-7; unclear D gene. CDR1 and CDR2 from the germline V gene are SGHAT and FQNNGV. The CDR3 covers 14 residues. V dropped 1 base and J dropped 6 bases, with 13 bases sitting between them. As DNA, the CDR3 is TGTGCCAGCAGCTTAGCTGGGGATTATGCCGAGCAGTACTTC. It translates to CASSLAGDYAEQYF.

This clonotype was seen at least ten times. J is TRBJ2-3 and V is TRBV7-3, with 14 bases identical to TRBD2. Germline-derived CDR1 and CDR2 are SGHTA and FQGTGA. The V and J ends lost 5 bases and 3 bases, in that order; junction bases with no gene match: 10. The CDR3 is made up of 18 amino acids. The CDR3 region is CASSTRLAGGPETDTQYF. The CDR3 DNA reads TGTGCCAGCAGCACCCGACTAGCGGGAGGGCCGGAGACAGATACGCAGTATTTT.

This clonotype was seen at least ten times. This chain uses TRBV6-5 with TRBJ2-1; 7 bases agree with TRBD2. This CDR3 is 18 amino acids long. J lost 1 base, V lost 6 bases, and 15 bases had no gene match. CDR1 and CDR2 (germline): MNHEY, SVGAGI. The DNA of the CDR3 is TGTGCCAGCAGGGCGTGGGGGGGTGCGCGGAGGTCCTACAATGAGCAGTTCTTC. Translation gives CASRAWGGARRSYNEQFF.

This clonotype was seen only a few times. The rearrangement uses TRBV19 and TRBJ2-7, with TRBD2 identical over 15 bases. This CDR3 is built from 20 residues. V shed 6 bases, J shed 2 bases, and the junction held 17 bases outside the gene matches. CDR1 and CDR2 from the germline V gene are LNHDA and SQIVND (reference sequence). DNA for the CDR3: TGTGCCAGTAGCCCACCCGGGACTAGCGGGAGGAGGAGGACCACCTACGAGCAGTACTTC. It yields the protein CASSPPGTSGRRRTTYEQYF.

This chain links TRBV19 with TRBJ2-6; maybe TRBD1 (5 bases). CDR3 length: 15 residues. Per the germline V gene, CDR1 is LNHDA and CDR2 is SQIVND (reference sequence). Trimming cost V 6 bases and J 3 bases, with 12 bases left between them. CDR3 protein: CASSRGQIGANVLTF. The CDR3 DNA sequence: TGTGCCAGTAGCCGAGGACAAATTGGGGCCAACGTCCTGACTTTC. Supplemented by reference TRBV19 and TRBJ2-6, the full variable domain reads DGGITQSPKYLFRKEGQNVTLSCEQNLNHDAMYWYRQDPGQGLRLIYYSQIVNDFQKGDIAEGYSVSREKKESFPLTVTSAQKNPTAFYLCASSRGQIGANVLTFGAGSRLTVL.

The rearrangement uses TRBV7-9 and TRBJ1-4, with D uncertain. The V end was cut by 4 bases, the J end by 0 bases, with 9 bases between. This CDR3 spans 15 amino acids. Per the germline V gene, CDR1 is SEHNR and CDR2 is FQNEAQ (reference sequence). CDR3 sequence: CASSSTEATNEKLFF. The CDR3 bases are TGTGCCAGCAGCTCCACGGAAGCAACTAATGAAAAACTGTTTTTT.

This clonotype was detected many times. The chain couples TRBV11-2 to TRBJ2-5; D is ambiguous. V gave up 5 bases and J gave up 7 bases, with 17 bases separating them. Germline CDR1 is SGHAT and CDR2 is FQNNGV. There are 14 residues in the CDR3. In DNA form, the CDR3 reads TGTGCCAGCAGCCAATCCGACCTCTTCGGGACCCAGTACTTC. Protein product: CASSQSDLFGTQYF.

V and J are TRBV10-1 and TRBJ2-2; TRBD1 agrees at 8 bases. Unmatched junction bases numbered 9, after V lost 6 bases and J lost 6 bases. Germline CDR1 reads WNHNN; CDR2 reads SYGVQD (reference sequence). The CDR3 has 15 amino acids. CDR3 coding DNA: TGCGCCAGCAGCCACGGACAGGGAGCAGCCGGGGAGCTGTTTTTT. It codes for CASSHGQGAAGELFF.

In its sample, this clonotype was seen once. This sequence joins TRBV6-2 or TRBV6-3 and TRBJ1-2, with D uncertain. In germline, CDR1 is MNHEY, CDR2 SVGEGT. The V gene lost 10 bases and the J gene lost 6 bases, with 18 bases spanning the gap. This CDR3 is built from 13 residues. CDR3 sequence: CATRLGMADGYTF. CDR3 coding DNA: TGTGCCACCCGGCTCGGGATGGCAGATGGCTACACCTTC.

At least ten counts were recorded for this clonotype. The rearrangement links TRBV5-5 to TRBJ2-3; 14 bases are shared with TRBD2. V shed 3 bases and J 11 bases; nucleotides not matched to a gene: 11. The CDR3 contains 16 residues. Germline assignment: CDR1 SGHKS and CDR2 YYEKEE (reference sequence). The CDR3: CASSSVQGLAGEMQYF. The CDR3 nucleotides read TGTGCCAGCAGCTCCGTGCAGGGACTAGCGGGAGAAATGCAGTATTTT.

This clonotype was picked up a small number of times. The conserved closing phenylalanine or tryptophan is absent in this CDR3, likely reflecting a read error. It is unclear where the CDR3 begins or ends on the DNA, so no DNA is shown, and the CDR3 is as TCRdb lists it. V and J are TRBV6-1 and TRBJ2-3; TRBD2 was called by the table and not checked on the DNA. Inclusive of both ends, the CDR3 amounts to 15 amino acids. CDR1 is MNHNS and CDR2 is SASEGT in the germline V gene. This CDR3 reads CASSDLDRPGTSGVG.

This clonotype appeared many times. The genes are TRBV11-1 and TRBJ2-5, with D possibly being TRBD2 (7 bases). The germline CDR1 and CDR2 sequences are SGHAT and FQDESV (reference sequence). The CDR3 extends over 13 amino acids. Trimming stripped 3 bases from V and 5 bases from J, with 10 bases between. The CDR3: CASSFGGLETQYF. The CDR3 DNA reads TGTGCCAGCAGCTTCGGGGGGCTGGAGACCCAGTACTTC.

This clonotype was picked up many times. J is TRBJ1-4 and V is TRBV2; 8 nucleotides agree with TRBD1. The CDR3 has 13 amino acids. J lost 11 bases, V lost 6 bases, and 8 bases had no gene match. Germline CDR1 is SNHLY and CDR2 is FYNNEI. CDR3 bases: TGTGCCAGCAGCCCAGGGGGCAGGACCAAACTGTTTTTT. Its translation is CASSPGGRTKLFF.

This clonotype showed up many times. This chain connects TRBV18 to TRBJ2-3; weak D call: TRBD2 (5 bases). The germline V and J ends were trimmed by 4 bases and 0 bases, with 11 bases remaining between them. The CDR3 extends over 15 amino acids. Germline lookup yields CDR1 KGHSH and CDR2 LQKENI. CDR3 residues: CASSRRTGSTDTQYF. The CDR3 DNA sequence: TGTGCCAGCTCACGAAGGACGGGAAGCACAGATACGCAGTATTTT. The full variable domain, its missing parts supplied by reference TRBV18 and TRBJ2-3, is NAGVMQNPRHLVRRRGQEARLRCSPMKGHSHVYWYRQLPEEGLKFMVYLQKENIIDESGMPKERFSAEFPKEGPSILRIQQVVRGDSAAYFCASSRRTGSTDTQYFGPGTRLTVL.

This sequence joins TRBV3-1 and TRBJ2-7; TRBD2 is a possible D gene (6 bases). Trimming took off 6 bases at V and 6 bases at J, with 15 bases between the two ends. CDR3 length equals 13 residues. CDR1 and CDR2 (germline): LGHDT, YNNKEL (reference sequence). CDR3 sequence reads: CASSLLGLSEQYF. CDR3 in DNA: TGTGCCAGCAGTTTATTAGGACTAAGCGAGCAGTACTTC.

The genes are TRBV9 and TRBJ2-1; 12 nucleotides line up with TRBD1. Germline assignment: CDR1 SGDLS and CDR2 YYNGEE. V trimming: 3 bases; J trimming: 8 bases; junction bases outside the gene matches: 18. This CDR3 is built from 19 residues. CDR3 region: CASSAAGQGAWLGEHEQFF. DNA for the CDR3: TGTGCCAGCAGCGCGGCGGGACAGGGGGCTTGGTTAGGGGAACATGAGCAGTTCTTC.

This clonotype was seen a handful of times. This chain connects TRBV12-5 to TRBJ2-3; 13 bases align to TRBD2. Trimming cost V 3 bases and J 5 bases; bases outside gene matches: 2. The CDR3 extends over 15 amino acids. In germline, CDR1 is LGHNT, CDR2 FRNRAP. The CDR3 spells CASGFRLAGGDTQYF. In DNA form, the CDR3 reads TGTGCTAGTGGTTTCCGACTAGCGGGAGGAGATACGCAGTATTTT.

The V and J genes are TRBV6-4 and TRBJ1-2, with D possibly matching TRBD1 (6 bases). The CDR3 is made up of 13 amino acids. Germline CDR1 and CDR2: MRHNA and SNTAGT. Trimming shortened V by 3 bases and J by 2 bases, and 7 bases separated the two germline ends. CDR3 protein: CASSEGGNYGYTF. The CDR3, as DNA: TGTGCCAGCAGTGAGGGGGGCAACTATGGCTACACCTTC.

This clonotype came up a few times. The V and J genes are TRBV10-3 and TRBJ2-1; D uncertain. Trimming left V 6 bases short and J 6 bases short, with 6 bases between. Germline V gene sequence: CDR1 ENHRY, CDR2 SYGVKD. The CDR3 length is 11 residues. CDR3 in amino acids: CAIRDINEQFF. DNA of the CDR3: TGTGCCATCAGAGACATCAATGAGCAGTTCTTC.